This T cell receptor (beta chain) was identified during a study of blood T cell repertoires in COVID-19. About the study: Sites across the United States, Italy and Spain contributed samples from acute and convalescent COVID-19. The analysed material was cDNA or gDNA that came from T cells, B-cell-depleted T cells, or PBMCs.

This CDR3 has 13 amino acids. V dropped 4 bases and J dropped 0 bases, with 6 bases sitting between them. Germline V gene data show CDR1 as SNHLY and CDR2 as FYNNEI. Repertoires were generated with immunoSEQ multiplex PCR, while TCRdb's copy carries only in-frame clones and drops some. This sample has roughly 100,000 clones, with around 75% found just once. This chain links TRBV2 with TRBJ1-1, with D possibly TRBD1 on 6 matching bases. Sequenced input: peripheral blood. The source is a human donor with acute or convalescent COVID-19. The donor label of this sample is uncertain. CDR3 amino acids: CASSGDMNTEAFF. CDR3 DNA: TGTGCCAGCAGTGGGGACATGAACACTGAAGCTTTCTTT.